This T cell receptor (beta chain) originates from a study of blood T cell repertoires in COVID-19 (dated by TCRdb to between 2020 and 2021). About the full investigation: Samples covering the acute and convalescent phases of COVID-19 were provided by collaborators in the United States, Italy and Spain. Subjects who had been exposed to COVID-19, were actively infected with it, or had recovered from it provided the deeply sampled blood TCRbeta repertoires that made up the dataset. Samples were obtained from the ongoing ImmuneRACE study (first 160 participants) and from over a thousand subjects provided by 6 global collaborators. A freely available public database, intended as a resource for researchers studying the immune response to SARS-CoV-2, is where the repertoires were released. A de-identified subject ID, COVID-19 status, age in years and sex were almost always included in the sample metadata. Where available, HLA class I and class II types were taken from metadata supplied by the sample provider and were not determined by assay-based typing. The material from the prospective study consisted of cDNA or gDNA derived from T cells, B-cell-depleted T cells, or PBMCs. Overall results and qualifications from the work: The quantity of clinical and demographic metadata differed by source and by participant and was supplied without curation.

The CDR3 starts with the cysteine, ends with the phenylalanine, and has 15 residues. This entry keeps only the CDR3 DNA: 45 bases, framed from base 1. The germline V gene gives CDR1 as SGHTA and CDR2 as FQGNSA. V drops 5 bases and J drops 0 bases, leaving 13 bases in between. The immunoSEQ Assay, a bias-controlled multiplex PCR, was used to amplify TCRbeta CDR3 regions from genomic DNA. Per the source publication's procedure: Within the assay, amplification of reference gene primers was used to estimate how many nucleated cells each sample contained. Sequence reads were collapsed and filtered to measure the absolute abundance of every unique TCRbeta CDR3 rearrangement. For each sample, productive Simpson clonality was calculated as the square root of Simpson's diversity index over productive rearrangements. As stored in TCRdb, this immuneACCESS dataset retains in-frame rearrangements with V and J assigned. A fraction of the clones does not appear; measured against another copy, unresolved V genes explain less than half of the discrepancy, and the remainder lacks a known reason. V, J and clone size reflect that table, while D and trimming were determined from the DNA. This sample holds approximately 75,000 clones; about 74% were observed only once. 2% to 3% of the sample is held by the ten biggest clonotypes.

This clone occurred many times. This clone's antigen is unknown. No qualities accompany the bases; no much larger clone lies one base away. Collaborating institutions collected whole blood in K2EDTA tubes following their own protocols. For TCRbeta analysis, collaborators shipped samples as frozen whole blood, isolated PBMCs, or DNA extracted from either of those sample types. Material for sequencing was peripheral blood. The rearrangement joined TRBV7-2 to TRBJ1-2; tentative D gene TRBD1, with 5 bases matching. The TCR sequence derives from a human donor with acute or convalescent COVID-19. The donor label of this sample is uncertain. The DNA is as follows: TGTGCCAGCAGCCCCCGGGCGGGACCTAACTATGGCTACACCTTC. Translated, this is CASSPRAGPNYGYTF.